This T cell receptor (beta chain) was found in a study of shared clonotypes between healthy human individuals. Study-wide findings and caveats: Measured sharing among donors was expected to vary with sequencing depth.

Comment on this clone: Its antigen is not identified.

Trimming shortened V by 5 bases and J by 7 bases, and 15 bases separated the two germline ends. Germline CDR1 is MNHEY and CDR2 is SVGAGI. This CDR3 spans 13 amino acids. Assay used: immunoSEQ multiplex PCR; TCRdb lists only in-frame clones, some missing. The sample carries millions of clones, roughly 93% recorded once. This TCR came from a man aged 18-30 years in good health. Some clones in this sample may be carry-over from other donors' samples. V usage is TRBV6-5 and J usage is TRBJ2-7; tentatively, D is TRBD1 or TRBD2 (5 bases each). Sequencing was carried out using naive CD4+ T cells from PBMCs. Documented subset: CD45RA+ positively selected. The CDR3 loop is CASSRSRGGEQYF. For the CDR3, the DNA is TGTGCCAGCAGTCGCTCCCGGGGCGGAGAGCAGTACTTC.